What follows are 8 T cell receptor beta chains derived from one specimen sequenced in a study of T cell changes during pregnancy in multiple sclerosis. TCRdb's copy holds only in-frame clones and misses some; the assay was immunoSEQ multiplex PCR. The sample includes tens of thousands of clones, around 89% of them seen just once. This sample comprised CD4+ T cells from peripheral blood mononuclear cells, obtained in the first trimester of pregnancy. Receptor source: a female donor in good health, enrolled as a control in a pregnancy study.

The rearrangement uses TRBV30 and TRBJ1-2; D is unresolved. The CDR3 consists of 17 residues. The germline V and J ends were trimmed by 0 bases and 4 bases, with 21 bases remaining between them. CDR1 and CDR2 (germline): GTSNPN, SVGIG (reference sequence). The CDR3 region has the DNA TGTGCCTGGAGTGTCCCCCGACTTAGATTATTCGGCTATGGCTACACCTTC. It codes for CAWSVPRLRLFGYGYTF. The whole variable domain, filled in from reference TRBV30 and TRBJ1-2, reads SQTIHQWPATLVQPVGSPLSLECTVEGTSNPNLYWYRQAAGRGLQLLFYSVGIGQISSEVPQNLSASRPQDRQFILSSKKLLLSDSGFYLCAWSVPRLRLFGYGYTFGSGTRLTVV.

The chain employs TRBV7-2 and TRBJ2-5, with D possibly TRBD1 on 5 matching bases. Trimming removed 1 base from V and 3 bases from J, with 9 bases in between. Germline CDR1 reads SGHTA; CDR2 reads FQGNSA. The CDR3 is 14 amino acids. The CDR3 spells CASSLVGREETQYF. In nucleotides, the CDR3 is TGTGCCAGCAGCTTAGTGGGCAGGGAAGAGACCCAGTACTTC.

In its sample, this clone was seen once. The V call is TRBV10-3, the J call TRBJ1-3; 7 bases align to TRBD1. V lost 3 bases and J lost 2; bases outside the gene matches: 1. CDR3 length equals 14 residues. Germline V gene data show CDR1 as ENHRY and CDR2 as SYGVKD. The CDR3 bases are TGTGCCATCAGTGAAACAGGGGCTGGAAACACCATATATTTT. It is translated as CAISETGAGNTIYF.

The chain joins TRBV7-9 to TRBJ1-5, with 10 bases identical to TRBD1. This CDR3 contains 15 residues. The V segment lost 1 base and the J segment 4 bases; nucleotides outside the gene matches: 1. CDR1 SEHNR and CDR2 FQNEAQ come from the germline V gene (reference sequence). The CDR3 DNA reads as TGTGCCAGCAGCTTAGGGACAGGGGGAAATCAGCCCCAGCATTTT. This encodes CASSLGTGGNQPQHF.

The CDR3 spells CASSIVVGSYEQYF. The CDR3 DNA reads as TGTGCCAGTAGTATAGTGGTGGGGAGCTACGAGCAGTACTTC. This chain uses TRBV19 with TRBJ2-7; tentative D call: TRBD2 (5 bases). V lost 1 base to trimming and J lost 3 bases, with 10 bases between them. CDR3 length: 14 amino acids. Germline V gives CDR1 LNHDA, CDR2 SQIVND (reference sequence). Combining the CDR3 with reference TRBV19 and TRBJ2-7 gives the whole variable domain DGGITQSPKYLFRKEGQNVTLSCEQNLNHDAMYWYRQDPGQGLRLIYYSQIVNDFQKGDIAEGYSVSREKKESFPLTVTSAQKNPTAFYLCASSIVVGSYEQYFGPGTRLTVT.

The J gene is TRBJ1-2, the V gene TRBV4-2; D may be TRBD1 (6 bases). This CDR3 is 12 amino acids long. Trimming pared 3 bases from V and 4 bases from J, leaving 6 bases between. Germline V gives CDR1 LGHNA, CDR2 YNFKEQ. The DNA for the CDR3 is TGTGCCAGCAGCCAGGACAGCTATGGCTACACCTTC. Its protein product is CASSQDSYGYTF.

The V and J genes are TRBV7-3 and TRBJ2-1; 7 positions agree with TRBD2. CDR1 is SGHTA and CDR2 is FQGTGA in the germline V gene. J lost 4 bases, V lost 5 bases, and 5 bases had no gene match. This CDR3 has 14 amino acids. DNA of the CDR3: TGTGCCAGCAGCCCCACGGGAGGATACAATGAGCAGTTCTTC. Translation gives CASSPTGGYNEQFF.

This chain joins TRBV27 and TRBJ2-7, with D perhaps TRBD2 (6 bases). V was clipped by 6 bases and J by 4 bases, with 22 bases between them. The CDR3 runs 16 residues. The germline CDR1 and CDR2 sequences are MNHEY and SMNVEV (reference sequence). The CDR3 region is CASRKTPGRGTYEQYF. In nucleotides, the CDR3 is TGTGCCAGCAGAAAAACACCGGGACGGGGGACTTACGAGCAGTACTTC.